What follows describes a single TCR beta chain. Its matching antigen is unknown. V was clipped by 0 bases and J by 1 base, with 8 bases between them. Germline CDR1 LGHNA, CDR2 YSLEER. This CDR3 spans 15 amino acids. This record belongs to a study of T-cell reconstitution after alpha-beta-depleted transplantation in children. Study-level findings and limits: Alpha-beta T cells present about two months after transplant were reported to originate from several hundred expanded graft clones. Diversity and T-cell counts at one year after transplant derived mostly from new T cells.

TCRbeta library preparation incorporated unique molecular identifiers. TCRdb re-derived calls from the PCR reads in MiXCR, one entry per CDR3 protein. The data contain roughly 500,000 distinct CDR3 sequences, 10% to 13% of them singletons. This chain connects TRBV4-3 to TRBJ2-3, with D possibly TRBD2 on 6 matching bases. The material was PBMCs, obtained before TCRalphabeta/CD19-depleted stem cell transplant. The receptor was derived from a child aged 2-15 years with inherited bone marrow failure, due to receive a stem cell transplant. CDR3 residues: CASSQEERGTDTQYF. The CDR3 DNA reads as TGCGCCAGCAGCCAAGAAGAGCGGGGCACAGATACGCAGTATTTT.